The present TCR beta chain was sequenced within a study of cytomegalovirus exposure and HLA in healthy donors (dated by TCRdb to 2016 to 2017). Regarding the complete study: In an earlier analysis of approximately 640 of the donors, around 300 Gb of sequence data and about 110 million unique TCR beta sequences from about 190 million T cells were reported. In a later genetic analysis, genome-wide SNP genotypes for about three fifths of the 666 donors were used, and that subset was treated as a discovery cohort. The study profiled the T cell repertoires of about 640 subjects by immunosequencing and related them to cytomegalovirus serostatus. Because of strong linkage in the cohort, 5 or 6 DR-DQ haplotypes were treated as single units for association and clustering. Approximately 310 gigabases of sequencing data and approximately 85 million unique TCR sequences were included in an early release covering roughly 700 HLA-typed donors. A later analysis re-examined previously published TCR beta repertoires from over 500 donors and added high-resolution HLA genotyping to investigate patterns of TCR occurrence. HLA typing covered class I and class II loci at four-digit resolution. All discovery cohort repertoires had been generated on a single sequencing platform. The study aimed to test whether cataloging public T cell receptors could reveal signatures of past pathogen exposure. Rather than using new phenotypic data, the later analysis identified candidate immune exposures from TCR beta sequences and from how often those sequences occurred across donors. To predict cytomegalovirus infection status, the study brought together high-throughput TCR immunosequencing, statistical association of individual TCRs with disease status, and machine learning. To decide whether each TCR beta V gene segment behaved as functional or pseudogenic, an earlier analysis of 587 of the donors relied on high-throughput TCR beta sequencing. Typing coverage differed by locus: A, B, C, DRB1 and DQB1 were typed in about 620-640 donors, DQA1 in about 500, DPA1 in some 570, and DPB1 in just under 490. Among the roughly 390 genotyped donors, roughly 80% belonged to the genetic ancestry cluster associated with self-reported Caucasian donors. Donor age, sex, ethnicity and CMV serostatus were compiled together with the repertoire data. A separate validation cohort of about 110 different subjects was used in addition to the roughly 640-subject first cohort. Across 300 to 400 genotyped donors of the cohort, an average of about 240,000 unique TCR beta nucleotide sequences per donor were sequenced, and 15% to 20% of those sequences were non-productive.

The cohort comprised hundreds of healthy bone marrow donors. All cohort members were sampled while nominally healthy, although unrecorded immune exposures were likely present. The donor tested CMV seronegative, placing the donor among the 350 to 400 seronegative members of the cohort. Each donor provided a peripheral blood sample, and peripheral blood mononuclear cells were used for TCR beta sequencing. The Qiagen DNeasy Blood Extraction Kit was used to extract genomic DNA from the blood cell samples. The junction carries 7 bases between V and J, which are trimmed by 2 bases and 5 bases respectively. Including cysteine and phenylalanine, the CDR3 has 13 amino acids. Just the 39-base CDR3 DNA is kept, in frame starting at base 1. As encoded in the germline V gene, CDR1 is SGHRS while CDR2 is YFSETQ. Libraries were made using the immunoSEQ multiplex PCR assay. A mixture of 60 forward primers for TCR Vbeta segments and 13 reverse primers for TCR Jbeta segments was used in the multiplex PCR. Amplification of the CDR3 region of rearranged TCR beta genes was performed with a multiplex PCR assay on genomic DNA. The amplified TCR beta libraries were sequenced on the Illumina HiSeq System as 87-base-pair reads. The published analysis was carried out like this. A later analysis tallied 75 million to 95 million unique TCR beta chains across the 666 repertoires, and around 12 million of those chains were shared by two or more donors. Raw reads were error-corrected and collapsed into unique sequences with a nearest-neighbor algorithm that merged closely related sequences to remove PCR and sequencing errors. V, D and J gene segments were assigned by aligning CDR3 sequences to IMGT reference sequences. For a sequence to be retained, a match of at least six nucleotides to both a V gene segment and a J gene segment was required. A rearrangement was called productive if the CDR3 had no stop codons and remained in frame with V and J, and every other rearrangement was called non-productive. Following IMGT convention, CDR3 was defined as the stretch from the second conserved V-encoded cysteine to the conserved J-encoded phenylalanine. Sequences without an unambiguous match to a single V gene segment were excluded from the earlier analysis of approximately 560 of the donors. An earlier analysis of over 450 of the donors classified V segments as functional when productive rearrangements were above 56.7% and as segregating when the standard deviation between donors was above 5%. To diagnose cytomegalovirus status from the catalog of TCR beta chain sequences, a statistical classification framework was built. In a later analysis, TCR nucleotide sequences were compared against IMGT/GENE-DB human TR gene sequences so that V and J genes could be assigned. Using the TCRdist pipeline, a later analysis assigned CDR3 sequences along with most-parsimonious VDJ recombination scenarios. In a later analysis, each TCR beta chain was defined by its CDR3 amino acid sequence together with its V-gene family, and reads lacking a unique V-gene family were excluded. A later analysis removed several hundred highly shared, low-generation-probability nucleotide sequences to deal with suspected cross-contamination and a sequencing artifact. For each public chain, a later analysis derived a clonal expansion index from normalized ranks of inferred template counts within each repertoire. Generation probabilities in a later analysis came from a VDJ recombination model fitted to out-of-frame rearrangements, and those results were checked against IGoR. In a later analysis, hypergeometric tests were used to score TCR-TCR, TCR-HLA and TCR-CMV co-occurrence, with a repertoire-size bias correction applied to TCR pairs. A later analysis estimated false discovery rates by permuting HLA or CMV assignments 20 times. In a later analysis, co-occurring TCRs were grouped with DBSCAN, and TCRdist sequence similarity was added when clustering was performed within HLA-allele-positive subsets. For co-occurrence clustering, repertoires with fewer than 30,000 or more than 120,000 public chains were excluded, along with a handful of repertoires with anomalous nucleotide sharing. TCRdb re-hosts the immuneACCESS table, in-frame sequences only. Its copies lack some clones; in the studies checked, an unresolved V gene accounts for under half of them, and the cause for the rest is not known. The DNA gave D and trimming, while V, J and clone size come from that table. The sample table shows approximately 180,000 clones, and about four fifths are seen once. Under 5% of the sample belongs to the ten largest clones.

Summary of the overall study and its limitations: Linkage disequilibrium might explain the correlated functional status among segregating V segments, but an unknown experimental factor could not be ruled out. The cohort was sequenced for TCR beta chains only, and without alpha or paired-chain data the features that could be detected were limited. In a later analysis, 16,951 TCR beta sequences were associated with specific HLA alleles at a false discovery rate of 0.05. It was suggested by the authors that the approach could potentially be generalized to other disease states and immunological phenotypes. The sequencing pipeline was judged likely to have produced a cluster of highly shared sequence variants as a technical artifact. Roughly uniform sequencing depth across donors was assumed in presence/absence analyses, although this assumption may not hold. In a later analysis, several top co-occurrence clusters were reported to appear linked to parvovirus B19, influenza, CMV and Epstein-Barr virus. The study listed around 160 TCR beta chains as associated with cytomegalovirus. Because the 87-base-pair reads could not distinguish some IMGT-functional V segments, including TRBV6-2 and TRBV6-3, those segments were excluded. In an earlier analysis of approximately 590 of the donors, most TCR beta V segments appeared in productive rearrangements about 90% or about 30% of the time, broadly matching IMGT annotations. In a later analysis, TCR association rates were found to vary across HLA loci, with the most associated TCRs seen for DRB1 alleles and the fewest for HLA-C alleles. In a later analysis, most CMV-associated TCR beta chains were found to appear HLA-restricted, with HLA associations seemingly driven largely by CMV exposure. Compared with equally common non-associated chains, HLA-associated TCR beta chains in a later analysis were more clonally expanded and had lower generation probabilities. A further reported finding was that TCR beta sequences accurately predicted the HLA-A and HLA-B alleles for most subjects in the first cohort. When HLA alleles, especially DR and DQ, strongly co-occurred, attributing TCR associations to individual alleles was difficult. Because counts were too low, seventeen rarely observed V segments, including chromosome 9 orphons, were excluded from the earlier analysis of 587 of the donors. Three of the identified cytomegalovirus-associated TCR beta chains were confirmed in vitro to be specific for cytomegalovirus antigens. An association between a missense DCLRE1C variant and V-gene and J-gene trimming of TCR beta chains was found in a later genetic analysis and replicated in an independent cohort. Most TCR sequences were observed very rarely across donors, whereas some public TCRs were present in many individuals. The classifier was reported to diagnose cytomegalovirus status with high specificity and sensitivity in both the original cohort and the validation cohort. HLA typing was unavailable for some donors at each locus, so association tests used only the typed subset. In a later genetic analysis, fewer N-insertions in productive TCRs were reported among donors in an Asian-associated ancestry cluster than the roughly 700-donor mean. The only immune exposure information available for the cohort was CMV serostatus.

This clone has just a few counts. Its antigen is not yet known. The record has no base qualities; no much larger clone is one base away. Material for sequencing was PBMCs. The sequence was obtained from a young man in good health and CMV-seronegative. The rearranged chain carries TRBV5-1 and TRBJ1-4, with no reliable assignment of the D segment. The CDR3 amino acid sequence is: CASSFNENEKLFF. The nucleotide sequence is TGCGCCAGCAGCTTCAACGAGAATGAAAAACTGTTTTTT.